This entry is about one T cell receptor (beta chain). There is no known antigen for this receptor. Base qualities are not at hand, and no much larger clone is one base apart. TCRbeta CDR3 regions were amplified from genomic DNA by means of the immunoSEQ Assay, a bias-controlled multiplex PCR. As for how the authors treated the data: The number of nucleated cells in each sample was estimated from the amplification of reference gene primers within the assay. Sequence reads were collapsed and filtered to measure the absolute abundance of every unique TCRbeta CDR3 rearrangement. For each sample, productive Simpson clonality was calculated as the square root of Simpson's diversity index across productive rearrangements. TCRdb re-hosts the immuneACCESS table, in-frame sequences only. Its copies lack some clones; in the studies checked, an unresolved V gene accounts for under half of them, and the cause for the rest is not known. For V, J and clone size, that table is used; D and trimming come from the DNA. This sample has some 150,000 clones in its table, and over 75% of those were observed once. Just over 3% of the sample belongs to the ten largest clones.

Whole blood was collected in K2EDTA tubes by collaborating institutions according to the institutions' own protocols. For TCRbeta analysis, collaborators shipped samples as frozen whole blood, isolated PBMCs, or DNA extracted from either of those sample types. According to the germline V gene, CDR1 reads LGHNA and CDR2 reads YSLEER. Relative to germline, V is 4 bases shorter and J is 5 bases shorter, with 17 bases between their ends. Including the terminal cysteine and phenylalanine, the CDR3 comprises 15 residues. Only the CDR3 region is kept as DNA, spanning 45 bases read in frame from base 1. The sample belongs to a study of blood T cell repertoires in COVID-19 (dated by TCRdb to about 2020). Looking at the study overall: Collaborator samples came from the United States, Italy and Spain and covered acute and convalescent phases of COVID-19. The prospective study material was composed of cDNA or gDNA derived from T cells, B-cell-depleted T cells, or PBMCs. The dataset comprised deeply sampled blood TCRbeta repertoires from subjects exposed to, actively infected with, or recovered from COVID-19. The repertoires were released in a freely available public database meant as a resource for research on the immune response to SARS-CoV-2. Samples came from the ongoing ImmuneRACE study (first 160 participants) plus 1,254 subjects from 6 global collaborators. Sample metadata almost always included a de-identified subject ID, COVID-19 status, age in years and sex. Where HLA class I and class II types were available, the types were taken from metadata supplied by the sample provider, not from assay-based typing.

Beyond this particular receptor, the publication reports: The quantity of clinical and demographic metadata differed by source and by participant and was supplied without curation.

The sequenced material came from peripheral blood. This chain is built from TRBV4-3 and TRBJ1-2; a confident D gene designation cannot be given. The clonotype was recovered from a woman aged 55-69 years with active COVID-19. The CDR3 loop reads CASSPRVPPEYGYTF. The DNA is TGCGCCAGCAGCCCCCGGGTTCCCCCGGAGTATGGCTACACCTTC.